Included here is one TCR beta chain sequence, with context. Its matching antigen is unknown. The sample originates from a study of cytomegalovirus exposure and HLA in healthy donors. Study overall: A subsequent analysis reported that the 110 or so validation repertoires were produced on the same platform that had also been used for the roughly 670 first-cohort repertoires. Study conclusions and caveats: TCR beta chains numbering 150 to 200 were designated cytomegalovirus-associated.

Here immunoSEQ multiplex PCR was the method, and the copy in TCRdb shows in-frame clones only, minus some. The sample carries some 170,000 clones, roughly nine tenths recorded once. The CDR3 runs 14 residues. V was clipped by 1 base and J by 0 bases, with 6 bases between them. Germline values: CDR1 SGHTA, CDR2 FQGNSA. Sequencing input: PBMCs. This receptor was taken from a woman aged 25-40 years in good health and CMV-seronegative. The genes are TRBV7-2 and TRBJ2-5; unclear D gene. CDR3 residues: CASSLESHQETQYF. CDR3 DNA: TGTGCCAGCAGCTTAGAGTCCCACCAAGAGACCCAGTACTTC.